Here is one T cell receptor (beta chain) with its context. TCRdb re-called the 5' RACE reads and shows each CDR3 protein once, DNA omitted. This sample's clone table lists more than 120,000 distinct CDR3 sequences. These data belong to a study of T cells expressing NK-cell markers. For the study at large: HCMV seropositivity characterized most of the eight sequenced donors, and seronegativity one.

CDR1 and CDR2 (germline): MNHEY, SVGEGT. The CDR3 has 17 residues. The sequence came from a man between 18 and 29 years old in good health. Sequencing was carried out using blood T cells: a sorted CD56 or NKG2C T cell subset, CD4+ or CD8+ T cells, or bulk PBMC T cells (not recorded which). The chain has TRBV6-2 or TRBV6-3 and TRBJ2-2; without DNA, the TCRdb call of TRBD1 cannot be checked. The CDR3 reads CASSYSRDRANTGELFF.